This TCR beta chain was sequenced during a study of T-cell reconstitution after alpha-beta-depleted transplantation in children. Whole-study findings and limits: Elevated TCRbeta diversity at day 60 was traced, in some patients, to surviving recipient T cells and thymic progenitors.

A word on this clonotype: Antigen unknown. One end of the junction fails to match germline, which may point to a read error.

This sample's TCRbeta library carried unique molecular identifier barcodes. TCRdb used MiXCR to reprocess the PCR reads, holding one entry per CDR3 protein. The sample holds about 90,000 distinct CDR3 sequences; about 16% are singletons and the top ten take 15% to 20%. This CDR3 contains 13 residues. Germline V gene lookup returns CDR1 SGHKS and CDR2 YYEKEE (reference sequence). This TCR derives from a male patient aged 2 to 10 who had a stem cell transplant for acute lymphoblastic leukemia, so the T cells may come from the graft donor. The chain joins TRBV5-5 to TRBJ2-2; D uncertain. The sequences come from PBMCs, mostly from graft donor cells, collected 180 days after TCRalphabeta/CD19-depleted stem cell transplant. CDR3 protein: CASSLEPTRELFF. The CDR3 region has the DNA TGTGCCAGCAGCTTGGAACCCACCAGGGAGCTGTTTTTT.